Only a few counts were recorded for the clone carrying this T cell receptor (beta chain). No antigen is known for it. At the DNA level, this CDR3 is encoded by other sequences in the same sample as well. All of the isolated RNA was reverse transcribed, so expressed TCRB transcripts were sequenced. Sequencing was performed with immunoSEQ multiplex PCR; in TCRdb, only in-frame clones are kept and a portion is missing. This table holds 330,000 or so clones, 20% found once. The CDR3 has 11 amino acids. The germline V gene has CDR1 SGHDN and CDR2 FVKESK. The ends were cut back, 4 bases at V and 4 bases at J, with 5 bases in the middle. Each of the CD4+ naive, central memory, regulatory and stem cell-like memory populations was sorted via CD45RO/CCR7/CD25/CD127/CD95/CD27. This specimen comes from a study of beta chain features in type 1 diabetes. Overall study findings and caveats: For type 1 diabetes patients, VDJ junctions showed fewer insertions and more deletions. Among patients, naive, central memory and Treg TCRB repertoires appeared more similar than among healthy donors. Type 1 diabetes patients had moderately but significantly shorter TCRB CDR3s in all four CD4+ subsets.

This chain links TRBV14 with TRBJ2-7; D remains ambiguous. The clonotype comes from a woman between 18 and 29 years old in good health. Sequencing was performed on naive CD4+ T cells from blood. The CDR3 is CASSPGYEQYF. The DNA of the CDR3 is TGTGCCAGCAGCCCCGGGTACGAGCAGTACTTC.